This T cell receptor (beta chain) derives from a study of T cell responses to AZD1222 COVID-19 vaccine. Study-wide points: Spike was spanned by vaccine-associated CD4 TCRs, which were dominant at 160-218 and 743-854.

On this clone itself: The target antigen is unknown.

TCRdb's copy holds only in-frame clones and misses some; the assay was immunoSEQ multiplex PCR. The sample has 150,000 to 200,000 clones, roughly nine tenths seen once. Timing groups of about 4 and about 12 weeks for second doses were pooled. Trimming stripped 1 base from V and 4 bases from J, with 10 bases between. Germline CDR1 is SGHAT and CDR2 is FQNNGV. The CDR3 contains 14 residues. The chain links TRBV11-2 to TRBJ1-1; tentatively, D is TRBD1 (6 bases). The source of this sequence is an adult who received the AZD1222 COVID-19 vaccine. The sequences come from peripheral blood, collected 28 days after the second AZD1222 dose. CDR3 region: CASSLVRGATEAFF. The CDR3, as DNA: TGTGCCAGCAGCTTAGTACGGGGGGCCACTGAAGCTTTCTTT.